Each of the 9 T cell receptor beta chains below was sequenced from the same sample in a study of OX40 agonist ivuxolimab in advanced cancers. The data were produced by immunoSEQ multiplex PCR, yet TCRdb's version contains in-frame clones alone and is incomplete. The sample contains tens of thousands of clones, around nine tenths of which appear only once. The specimen was CD4+ or CD8+ T cells sorted from blood, collected in a trial of the OX40 agonist ivuxolimab. The source of these receptors is an adult with an advanced solid tumor such as melanoma, head and neck, liver or kidney cancer.

The chain recombines TRBV18 with TRBJ2-2, with D perhaps TRBD2 (6 bases). Trimming took off 3 bases at V and 6 bases at J, with 17 bases between the two ends. Germline CDR1 is KGHSH and CDR2 is LQKENI. CDR3 length: 16 residues. CDR3 protein: CASSPPSAGHSGELFF. CDR3 bases: TGTGCCAGCTCACCCCCGAGTGCGGGGCATTCCGGGGAGCTGTTTTTT.

The rearrangement links TRBV5-1 to TRBJ1-1; D remains unclear. The CDR3 has 16 residues. V was trimmed by 1 base and J by 0 bases, leaving 13 bases between them. Germline loops: CDR1 SGHRS, CDR2 YFSETQ. The CDR3 DNA is TGCGCCAGCAGCTTGCCCGGTGCCAGCATGAACACTGAAGCTTTCTTT. As protein: CASSLPGASMNTEAFF.

The CDR3 bases are TGTGCCACCCGGGAGGGCTCAGCAAGTTACCAAGAGACCCAGTACTTC. It translates to CATREGSASYQETQYF. The chain links TRBV6-6 to TRBJ2-5, with TRBD2 matching over 8 bases. The CDR3 is 16 residues long. Trimming removed 10 bases from V and 0 bases from J; junction bases left unmatched: 13. The germline V gene has CDR1 MNHNY and CDR2 SVGAGI (reference sequence).

This chain joins TRBV6-1 and TRBJ1-5; perhaps TRBD1 as D (6 bases). V lost 0 bases and J lost 7, with 10 bases in between. The V gene's germline CDR1 is MNHNS and CDR2 SASEGT. The CDR3 contains 14 residues. The CDR3 DNA reads as TGTGCCAGCAGTGAAGCGGTGCAGGGGCAGCCCCAGCATTTT. It codes for CASSEAVQGQPQHF.

This chain uses TRBV12-5 with TRBJ2-7; D is uncertain. CDR1 and CDR2 (germline): LGHNT, FRNRAP. The CDR3 is 11 residues long. Deletions cut 1 base from V and 3 bases from J, with 1 base between. CDR3 amino acids: CASGLGYEQYF. CDR3 nucleotide sequence: TGTGCTAGTGGTTTGGGCTACGAGCAGTACTTC.

This chain's CDR3 is CASEAGYQETQYF. CDR3 sequence (DNA): TGTGCCAGCGAAGCGGGGTACCAAGAGACCCAGTACTTC. This chain joins TRBV7-9 and TRBJ2-5, with 7 bases matching TRBD2. Germline V gives CDR1 SEHNR, CDR2 FQNEAQ (reference sequence). After removal of 8 bases from V and 0 bases from J, the junction contained 3 bases not matched to a gene. The CDR3 sequence is 13 residues long.

The V call is TRBV4-1, the J call TRBJ2-5, with TRBD1 as a possible D gene (5 bases). This CDR3 is built from 14 residues. Germline CDR1 is MGHRA and CDR2 is YSYEKL. V lost 1 base, J lost 2 bases, and 8 bases lay in between. The CDR3 spells CASSQGQIQETQYF. CDR3 in DNA: TGCGCCAGCAGCCAAGGACAGATTCAAGAGACCCAGTACTTC.

About this clone: The same CDR3 can be traced to other DNA sequences in this sample. The rearrangement joins TRBV7-9 to TRBJ1-1; no firm D call. V lost 1 base and J lost 0, with 9 bases in between. The germline gives CDR1 SEHNR, CDR2 FQNEAQ (reference sequence). The CDR3 is made up of 15 amino acids. The CDR3 loop reads CASSLGVGLNTEAFF. CDR3 DNA sequence: TGTGCCAGCAGCTTAGGAGTCGGACTGAACACTGAAGCTTTCTTT.

V is TRBV6-1 and J is TRBJ2-7; 11 positions match TRBD1. This CDR3 region has 14 residues. V shed 8 bases and J 5 bases; nucleotides not matched to a gene: 8. Germline values: CDR1 MNHNS, CDR2 SASEGT. The CDR3 is CASAPGTGGNEQYF. The CDR3 DNA follows: TGTGCCAGCGCCCCTGGGACAGGGGGGAACGAGCAGTACTTC.